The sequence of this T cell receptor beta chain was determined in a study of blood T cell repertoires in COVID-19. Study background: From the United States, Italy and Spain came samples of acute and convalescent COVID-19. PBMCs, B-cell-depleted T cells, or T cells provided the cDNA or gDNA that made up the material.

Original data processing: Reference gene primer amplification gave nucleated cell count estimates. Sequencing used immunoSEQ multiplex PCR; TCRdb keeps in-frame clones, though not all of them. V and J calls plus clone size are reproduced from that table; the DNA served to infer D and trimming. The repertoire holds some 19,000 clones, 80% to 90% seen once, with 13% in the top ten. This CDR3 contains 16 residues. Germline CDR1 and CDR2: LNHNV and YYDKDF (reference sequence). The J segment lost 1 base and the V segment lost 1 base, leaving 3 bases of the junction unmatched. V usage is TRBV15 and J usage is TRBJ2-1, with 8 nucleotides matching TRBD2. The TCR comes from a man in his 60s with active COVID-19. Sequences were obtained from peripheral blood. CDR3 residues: CATSRVGGRSYNEQFF. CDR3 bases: TGTGCCACCAGCAGAGTGGGCGGGAGGTCCTACAATGAGCAGTTCTTC.